A selection of T cell receptor beta chains follows, all from one sample in a study of T-cell memory formation after mild COVID-19. From the 5' RACE reads, TCRdb called clonotypes with MiXCR, one entry per CDR3 protein. The data show 250,000 to 400,000 distinct CDR3 sequences, with approximately 14% seen just once and roughly 23% held by the top ten. Sequencing input: PBMCs or a T cell subset sorted from them (not recorded which). The receptors come from a man between 18 and 35 years old who had mild COVID-19 (a few samples of this study predate the infection). Cell type and time point are not known. CDR3s include the opening cysteine and the closing phenylalanine or tryptophan. D genes are given only for firm matches. Expanded clones get a size class; other rows say once, few or many, or leave the size out.

j_call d_call v_call clone_size cdr3_nt cdr3_aa
TRBJ2-3 NA TRBV3-1 few TGTGCCAGCAGCCAAGAAGGGTACGGGGATACGCAGTATTTT CASSQEGYGDTQYF
TRBJ1-1 NA TRBV20-1 few TGCAGTGCTAGAATACGTCGCACTGAAGCTTTCTTT CSARIRRTEAFF
TRBJ1-2 NA TRBV12-3/TRBV12-4 few TGTGCCAGCAGTTTCGGGGTAGGAAGCTATGGCTACACCTTC CASSFGVGSYGYTF
TRBJ1-5 TRBD1 TRBV2 NA TGTGCCAGCAGTCCCGAGACAGGGGATCAGCCCCAGCATTTT CASSPETGDQPQHF
TRBJ2-2 NA TRBV7-9 many TGTGCCAACCCGGGGGACACCGGGGAGCTGTTTTTT CANPGDTGELFF
TRBJ2-5 NA TRBV14 once TGTGCCAGCGCTGACCTGAACCGTGAGACCCAGTACTTC CASADLNRETQYF
TRBJ1-2 NA TRBV6-5 NA TGTGCCAGCAGTTACTCGTACGGGGATAGCTATGGCTACACCTTC CASSYSYGDSYGYTF
TRBJ2-1 NA TRBV7-2 NA TGTGCCAGCAAACCCCGAACGACCCGGTGGAGGGGGGGATACAATGAGCAGTTCTTC CASKPRTTRWRGGYNEQFF
TRBJ2-2 TRBD2 TRBV7-8 NA TGTGCCAGCAGCTTACTTGGGACTATCCTGAACACCGGGGAGCTGTTTTTT CASSLLGTILNTGELFF
TRBJ2-2 TRBD1 TRBV6-2/TRBV6-3 NA TGTGCCAGCACCCCCTCGGGGACAGGGGTCACCGGGGAGCTGTTTTTT CASTPSGTGVTGELFF
TRBJ1-1 TRBD1 TRBV6-1 NA TGTGCCAGGGGACAGGTCAACACTGAAGCTTTCTTT CARGQVNTEAFF
TRBJ2-5 TRBD1 TRBV5-1 NA TGCGCCAGCAGCTTGAGGACAGGGTACCAAGAGACCCAGTACTTC CASSLRTGYQETQYF
TRBJ2-3 NA TRBV15 few TGTGCCACCAGCAGAGCGAGGGGGGATGTAGAAACTGATACGCAGTATTTT CATSRARGDVETDTQYF
TRBJ1-3 NA TRBV5-1 many TGCGCCAGCAGCTTGATGGGCTACTCTGGAAACACCATATATTTT CASSLMGYSGNTIYF
TRBJ2-3 NA TRBV4-2 few TGTGCCAGCAGCCAAGAGCTCGCACCCACAGATACGCAGTATTTT CASSQELAPTDTQYF
TRBJ1-2 NA TRBV4-3 many TGCGCCAGCAGCCCGAGACTGGGAGCTAACTATGGCTACACCTTC CASSPRLGANYGYTF
TRBJ2-3 NA TRBV7-2 NA TGTGCCACCGCCATCGGGGCGGGAGATACGCAGTATTTT CATAIGAGDTQYF
TRBJ2-7 TRBD1 TRBV7-2 NA TGTGCCAGCAGCTTGGGACAGCACTACGAGCAGTACTTC CASSLGQHYEQYF
TRBJ2-1 TRBD1 TRBV12-5 few TGTGCTAGTGGAGAAGCGACAGGGGTTAATGAGCAGTTCTTC CASGEATGVNEQFF
TRBJ2-7 TRBD1 TRBV29-1 NA TGCAGCGCCCGGTGGACAGGGGGCTACGAGCAGTACTTC CSARWTGGYEQYF
TRBJ2-3 NA TRBV29-1 NA TGCAGCGTTTTCCGAGGAGATACGCAGTATTTT CSVFRGDTQYF
TRBJ2-3 NA TRBV7-2 few TGTGCCAGCAGCGAGGGGGGGAGTAGCACAGATACGCAGTATTTT CASSEGGSSTDTQYF